The clone carrying this T cell receptor (beta chain) was detected once. What it binds is not known. Generated by immunoSEQ multiplex PCR, the TCRdb table keeps only in-frame clones and is missing some. Of tens of thousands of clones in the sample, approximately 84% are singletons; the top ten hold roughly 4.3%. The record originates from a study of a mutant IDH1 vaccine in newly diagnosed glioma. Study in general: Either 4-6 weeks after radiotherapy alone or alongside temozolomide, vaccination was begun. It was radiotherapy, temozolomide, or both that patients received previously, with most receiving both. Study conclusions and caveats: Pseudoprogression seemingly bore no relation to changes in top peripheral T cell clonotypes. There were vaccine-induced immune responses in under 95% of the patients.

Germline lookup yields CDR1 MNHEY and CDR2 SVGAGI. V dropped 6 bases and J dropped 1 base, with 10 bases sitting between them. The CDR3 extends over 14 amino acids. Time point noted: week 47, end of study. Vaccinated patients received 300 ug of mutant IDH1 20-mer peptide per dose, with topical imiquimod. The V call is TRBV6-5, the J call TRBJ2-4, with D perhaps TRBD1 (7 bases). The receptor comes from a woman aged 25 to 39 with glioma. Some clones in this sample may be carry-over from other donors' samples. Sequenced here: PBMCs, sampled from a glioma patient whose treatment included an IDH1 peptide vaccine. In DNA, the CDR3 is TGTGCCAGCAGCCCAGGGGGGGCCAAAAACATTCAGTACTTC. Protein sequence: CASSPGGAKNIQYF.